This is a list of T cell receptor beta chains from one sample in a study of cytomegalovirus exposure and HLA in healthy donors. Some clones are missing from TCRdb's copy, which holds only in-frame ones; the method was immunoSEQ multiplex PCR. The table includes roughly 73,000 clones, around three quarters detected once. The specimen was PBMCs. Receptors originate from a man between 35 and 55 years old in good health and CMV-seronegative. The CDR3 runs from the conserved cysteine through the conserved F or W. Each record gives: V gene, D gene, clone size, J gene, CDR3 DNA, CDR3 protein. The D gene is left open where the match is weak. Clone size is not always given. Where it is, it says once, few, many or a class for expanded clones.

>TRBV6-5|TRBD1|few|TRBJ1-2
TGTGCCAGCACTACAGGGGGAGGAAACTATGGCTACACCTTC
CASTTGGGNYGYTF
>TRBV5-6|-|-|TRBJ1-4
TGTGCCAGCAGCTTGGTCTATCAGGGAGGTAATGAAAAACTGTTTTTT
CASSLVYQGGNEKLFF
>TRBV7-3|-|-|TRBJ2-3
TGTGCCAGCAGCTTTAGGGGAGGAGCTAGCACAGATACGCAGTATTTT
CASSFRGGASTDTQYF
>TRBV7-2|TRBD2|few|TRBJ2-1
TGTGCCAGCAGCTTAAGGACTAGCGGGGGATTAAATGAGCAGTTCTTC
CASSLRTSGGLNEQFF
>TRBV7-3|-|-|TRBJ1-1
TGTGCCAGCAGGCCAGGGGATCGGGACACTGAAGCTTTCTTT
CASRPGDRDTEAFF
>TRBV11-2|-|-|TRBJ1-2
TGTGCCAGCAGCTTTTTTCAGTCCTATGGCTACACCTTC
CASSFFQSYGYTF
>TRBV10-3|-|-|TRBJ1-5
TGTGCCATCAGTGAAGGAGAGAGTAGCAATCAGCCCCAGCATTTT
CAISEGESSNQPQHF
>TRBV7-6|-|-|TRBJ2-7
TGTGCCAGCAGCTCACAAACAGGGATCGAGCAGTACTTC
CASSSQTGIEQYF
>TRBV28|-|-|TRBJ1-5
TGTGCCAGCAGTTTCCGAAGTCCCTACCAGCCCCAGCATTTT
CASSFRSPYQPQHF
>TRBV6-1|TRBD1|-|TRBJ2-7
TGTGCCAGCAGTGCCCACGCGCGACAGGGAACCTACGAGCAGTACTTC
CASSAHARQGTYEQYF
>TRBV4-2|TRBD1|-|TRBJ2-7
TGTGCCAGCAGCCAAGAAATGTACAGGGGGACCTACGAGCAGTACTTC
CASSQEMYRGTYEQYF
>TRBV30|-|-|TRBJ1-1
TGTGCCTGGACCCCCTGGGGAGATGAAGCTTTCTTT
CAWTPWGDEAFF
>TRBV4-1|-|-|TRBJ2-7
TGCGCCAGCAGCCAAGATCGGGGTGCCTACGAGCAGTACTTC
CASSQDRGAYEQYF
>TRBV28|-|-|TRBJ1-4
TGTGCCAGCAGGTTACAGGGCAGGACTAATGAAAAACTGTTTTTT
CASRLQGRTNEKLFF
>TRBV10-2|TRBD1|-|TRBJ1-5
TGCGCCAGCGCTAGGACAGGGGGTTCTCAGCCCCAGCATTTT
CASARTGGSQPQHF
>TRBV28|-|-|TRBJ1-6
TGTGCCAGCAGTTTACGAGGGTTCAATTCACCCCTCCACTTT
CASSLRGFNSPLHF
>TRBV9|-|-|TRBJ1-1
TGTGCCAGCAGCGTAGGTCAGGGGCCTTTGAACACTGAAGCTTTCTTT
CASSVGQGPLNTEAFF
>TRBV4-2|TRBD2|-|TRBJ2-3
TGTGCCAGCAGCCAAGATGGGACTAGCGGGGGGGATACGCAGTATTTT
CASSQDGTSGGDTQYF
>TRBV11-1|TRBD1|-|TRBJ2-1
TGTGCCAGCAGCTTACGCCAGGGGGTTGATTATGAGCAGTTCTTC
CASSLRQGVDYEQFF
>TRBV7-9|TRBD1|-|TRBJ2-7
TGTGCCAGCAGCTCCCCCCGGGACAGGGGGGCCTACGAGCAGTACTTC
CASSSPRDRGAYEQYF
>TRBV4-1|-|-|TRBJ2-2
TGCGCCAGCGGGGGCGGGGGCAGGGACACCGGGGAGCTGTTTTTT
CASGGGGRDTGELFF
>TRBV5-1|TRBD2|-|TRBJ2-5
TGCGCCAGCAGCCAAGGACTAGCGGGGGGGCTCCTTGGAGAGACCCAGTACTTC
CASSQGLAGGLLGETQYF
>TRBV27|-|-|TRBJ1-5
TGTGCCAGCAGTTTGGCAGGGTCTATCAATCAGCCCCAGCATTTT
CASSLAGSINQPQHF
>TRBV5-1|TRBD1|-|TRBJ1-2
TGCGCCAGCAAAACAGGGGATGGCTATGGCTACACCTTC
CASKTGDGYGYTF
>TRBV6-5|TRBD1|few|TRBJ1-2
TGTGCCAGCATAAGCCCGGGACAGAACTATGGCTACACCTTC
CASISPGQNYGYTF
>TRBV7-9|TRBD2|-|TRBJ2-1
TGTGCCAGCAGCCCTTCGGCGGGGGGGCCGAATGAGCAGTTCTTC
CASSPSAGGPNEQFF
>TRBV7-3|TRBD1|-|TRBJ1-1
TGTGCCAGCAGCTTAGGGACAGCTAACACTGAAGCTTTCTTT
CASSLGTANTEAFF
>TRBV5-8|-|-|TRBJ2-5
TGTGCCAGCAGCAGGGACTTTCAAGAGACCCAGTACTTC
CASSRDFQETQYF
>TRBV7-8|TRBD1|few|TRBJ2-1
TGTGCCAGCAGCTTATTCCAAGGACAGGGTTACAATGAGCAGTTCTTC
CASSLFQGQGYNEQFF
>TRBV29-1|TRBD2|once|TRBJ2-5
TGCAGCGTTGATTCGGGGGGTAAAGAGACCCAGTACTTC
CSVDSGGKETQYF
>TRBV7-9|-|-|TRBJ2-7
TGTTCCAGCAGCTTAGGCCCCCGAGGGAGACCCTACGAGCAGTACTTC
CSSSLGPRGRPYEQYF
>TRBV20-1|-|once|TRBJ1-1
TGCAGTGCGGGGAGGCACACTGAAGCTTTCTTT
CSAGRHTEAFF
>TRBV4-2|TRBD1|-|TRBJ2-7
TGTGCCAGCAGCCAGGGGAGGACAGGGATCTCCTACGAGCAGTACTTC
CASSQGRTGISYEQYF
>TRBV29-1|-|few|TRBJ2-7
TGCAGCGTAGTACAGGGCCTGGTCCCCTACGAGCAGTACTTC
CSVVQGLVPYEQYF
>TRBV9|-|-|TRBJ2-1
TGTGCCAGCAGCGTAGAGCTAGGTGAGCAGTTCTTC
CASSVELGEQFF
>TRBV6-4|TRBD1|-|TRBJ1-4
TGTGCCAACTCCAGGGGGCTAGCTAATGAAAAACTGTTTTTT
CANSRGLANEKLFF
>TRBV4-3|-|-|TRBJ2-7
TGCGCCAGCAGCCAAGATCCGGCAGGTCCCTACGAGCAGTACTTC
CASSQDPAGPYEQYF
>TRBV5-4|TRBD2|-|TRBJ2-7
TGTGCCAGCAGACTGGGGACTAGCTCCTACGAGCAGTACTTC
CASRLGTSSYEQYF
>TRBV19|TRBD1|-|TRBJ2-5
TGTGCCAGTAGTGGGACAGGACCTAGTCGAGAGACCCAGTACTTC
CASSGTGPSRETQYF
>TRBV6-1|TRBD1|-|TRBJ1-1
TGTGCCAGCAGGGCCCGGTACCAGGGGGCTTCAGGAGCTTTCTTT
CASRARYQGASGAFF
>TRBV30|-|-|TRBJ1-2
TGTGCCTGGAGTCTAGGCGGGACCTATGGCTACACCTTC
CAWSLGGTYGYTF
>TRBV7-2|-|-|TRBJ1-2
TGTGCCAGCAGGTTACAGATTAACTATGGCTACACCTTC
CASRLQINYGYTF
>TRBV5-1|-|-|TRBJ1-3
TGCGCCAGCAGCGCACAAGACACCATATATTTT
CASSAQDTIYF
>TRBV2|-|once|TRBJ1-6
TGTGCCAGCAGTGCACGGACGGGGGATAATTCACCCCTCCACTTT
CASSARTGDNSPLHF